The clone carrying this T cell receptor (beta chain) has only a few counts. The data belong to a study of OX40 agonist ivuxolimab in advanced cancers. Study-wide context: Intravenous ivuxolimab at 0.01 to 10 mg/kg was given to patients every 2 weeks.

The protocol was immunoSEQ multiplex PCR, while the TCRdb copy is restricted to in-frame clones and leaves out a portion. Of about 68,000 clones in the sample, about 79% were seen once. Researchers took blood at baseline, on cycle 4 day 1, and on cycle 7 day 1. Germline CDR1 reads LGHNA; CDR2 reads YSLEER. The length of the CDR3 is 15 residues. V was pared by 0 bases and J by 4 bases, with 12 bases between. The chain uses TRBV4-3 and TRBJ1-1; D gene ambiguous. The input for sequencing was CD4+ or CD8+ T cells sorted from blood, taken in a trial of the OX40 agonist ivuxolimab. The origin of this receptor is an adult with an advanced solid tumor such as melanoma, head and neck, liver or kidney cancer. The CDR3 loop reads CASSQEGIGFTEAFF. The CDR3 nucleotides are TGCGCCAGCAGCCAAGAGGGTATCGGGTTCACTGAAGCTTTCTTT.